This entry concerns a single T cell receptor (beta chain). Its antigen remains unknown. CD4+ T cells from unexposed donors were obtained before the COVID-19 pandemic (2011-2018). These data are taken from a study of CD4 T cells in relation to SARS-CoV-2 and coronaviruses. Regarding the study as a whole: SARS-CoV-2-driven expansion was significantly weaker in crossreactive than monoreactive clones.

The protocol was immunoSEQ multiplex PCR, while the TCRdb copy is restricted to in-frame clones and leaves out a portion. Of roughly 61,000 clones listed, 80% to 90% are singletons. Trimming took 10 bases from V and 3 from J, leaving 16 bases between them. This CDR3 has 13 residues. Looked up from germline, CDR1 is ENHRY and CDR2 is SYGVKD. The chain has TRBV10-3 and TRBJ2-7; D might be TRBD1 or TRBD2, each matching 6 bases. The sequencing sample was made of memory CD4+ T cells from PBMCs. The origin of this receptor is a human donor in good health. The DNA of the CDR3 is TGTGCCACCAAGGGGGGACCTAACTACGAGCAGTACTTC. Amino acid sequence: CATKGGPNYEQYF.